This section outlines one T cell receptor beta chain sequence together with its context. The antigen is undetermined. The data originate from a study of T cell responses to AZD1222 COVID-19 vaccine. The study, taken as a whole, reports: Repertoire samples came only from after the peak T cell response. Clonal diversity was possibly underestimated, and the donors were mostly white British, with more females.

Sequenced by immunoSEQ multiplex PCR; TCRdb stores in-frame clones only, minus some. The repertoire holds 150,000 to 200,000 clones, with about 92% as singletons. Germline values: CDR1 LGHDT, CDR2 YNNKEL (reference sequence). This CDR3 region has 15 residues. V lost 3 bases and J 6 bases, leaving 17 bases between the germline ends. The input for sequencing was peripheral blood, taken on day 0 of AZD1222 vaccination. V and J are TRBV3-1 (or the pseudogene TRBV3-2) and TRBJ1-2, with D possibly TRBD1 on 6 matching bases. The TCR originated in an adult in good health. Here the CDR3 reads CASSHSQLGGDGYTF. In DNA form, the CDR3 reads TGTGCCAGCAGCCATTCACAGCTAGGGGGGGATGGCTACACCTTC.